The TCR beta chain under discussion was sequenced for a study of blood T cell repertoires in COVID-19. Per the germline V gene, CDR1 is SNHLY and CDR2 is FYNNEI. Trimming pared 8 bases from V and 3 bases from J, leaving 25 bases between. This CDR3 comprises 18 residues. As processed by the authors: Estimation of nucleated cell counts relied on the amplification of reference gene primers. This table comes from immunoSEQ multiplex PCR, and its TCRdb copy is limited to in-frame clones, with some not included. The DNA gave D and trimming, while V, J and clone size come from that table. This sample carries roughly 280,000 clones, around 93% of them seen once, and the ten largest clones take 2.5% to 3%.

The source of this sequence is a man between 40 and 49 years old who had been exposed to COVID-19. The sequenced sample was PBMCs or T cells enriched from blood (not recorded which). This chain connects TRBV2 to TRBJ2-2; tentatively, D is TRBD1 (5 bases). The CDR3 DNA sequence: TGTGCCAGCGAACCTCATCTAAGGCAGGGAATGTACACCGGGGAGCTGTTTTTT. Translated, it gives CASEPHLRQGMYTGELFF.